These 20 T cell receptor beta chains originate from one sample sequenced in a study of shared clonotypes between healthy human individuals. Profiled with immunoSEQ multiplex PCR; TCRdb holds only in-frame clones, not every one. The sample shows more than 550,000 clones, around 70% of them seen only once. The sequencing input was memory CD4+ T cells sorted from blood. Documented subset: CD45RA-negative fraction. The receptors were gathered from a woman under 40 in good health.

The V and J genes are TRBV11-2 and TRBJ1-3; no definite D call. The CDR3 length is 16 residues. The V and J ends lost 0 bases and 0 bases respectively, with 9 bases between them. Germline V lookup: CDR1 SGHAT, CDR2 FQNNGV. CDR3 region: CASSLDRVTSGNTIYF. The CDR3 nucleotides read TGTGCCAGCAGCTTAGATCGGGTCACCTCTGGAAACACCATATATTTT.

The CDR3 nucleotides are TGTGCCAGCAGGCAGGGGGGAAACTATGGCTACACCTTC. This translates into CASRQGGNYGYTF. The chain has TRBV2 and TRBJ1-2, with 7 bases fitting TRBD1. Germline CDR1 and CDR2: SNHLY and FYNNEI. CDR3 length: 13 amino acids. Germline trimming cut 6 bases from V and 2 bases from J; bases unmatched to any gene: 3.

The CDR3 reads CAIGRDSSSNEQFF. For the CDR3, the DNA is TGTGCCATCGGACGGGATAGTAGCAGTAATGAGCAGTTCTTC. V gene TRBV10-3 combines with J gene TRBJ2-1; tentative D call: TRBD2 (5 bases). The V and J ends lost 8 bases and 7 bases respectively, with 18 bases between them. The length of the CDR3 is 14 residues. Looked up from germline, CDR1 is ENHRY and CDR2 is SYGVKD.

This chain links TRBV10-3 with TRBJ2-2; 10 nucleotides agree with TRBD2. V dropped 6 bases and J dropped 8; count of bases not matched to a gene: 9. From germline, CDR1 is ENHRY and CDR2 SYGVKD. The CDR3 sequence is 15 residues long. The CDR3 loop reads CAIRESGRAAGELFF. The CDR3 DNA reads TGTGCCATCAGGGAGAGCGGGAGGGCCGCTGGGGAGCTGTTTTTT.

In this sample, this clone turned up many times. CDR3 bases: TGTGCCAGCAGCCAAGTTGGAGCGGAAATGACAGATACGCAGTATTTT. It encodes CASSQVGAEMTDTQYF. This chain joins TRBV4-2 and TRBJ2-3; D is perhaps TRBD2 (5 bases). The germline CDR1 and CDR2 sequences are LGHNA and YNFKEQ. With 1 base removed from V and 3 bases from J, the gap between germline ends came to 14 bases. CDR3 length: 16 amino acids.

The chain recombines TRBV18 with TRBJ1-3; 9 bases are shared with TRBD1. The trim removed 3 bases at V and 6 bases at J, leaving 3 bases unmatched. The CDR3 runs to 14 residues. Germline CDR1 KGHSH, CDR2 LQKENI. The CDR3, as DNA: TGTGCCAGCTCACCGGGACAGGGAGAAAACACCATATATTTT. Translating gives CASSPGQGENTIYF.

This chain connects TRBV18 to TRBJ2-2, with 9 positions matching TRBD2. Trimming took 5 bases from V and 1 from J; bases not matched to a gene: 8. Germline CDR1 and CDR2: KGHSH and LQKENI. The CDR3 is made up of 17 amino acids. Here the CDR3 DNA reads TGTGCCAGCTCATCATTCGCGACTAGCGGGAACACCGGGGAGCTGTTTTTT. Amino acids: CASSSFATSGNTGELFF.

The chain combines TRBV18 with TRBJ2-3, with 14 bases aligning to TRBD2. The V gene's germline CDR1 is KGHSH and CDR2 LQKENI. The length of the CDR3 is 16 residues. V lost 6 bases, J lost 2 bases, and 4 bases stayed unmatched. CDR3 coding DNA: TGTGCCAGCTCCCAGACTAGCGGGAGGGCCACAGATACGCAGTATTTT. Protein: CASSQTSGRATDTQYF.

This clone occurred a few times. This chain connects TRBV19 to TRBJ2-7, with D perhaps TRBD2 (6 bases). V lost 4 bases to trimming and J lost 0 bases, with 13 bases between them. The CDR3 extends over 15 amino acids. Germline values: CDR1 LNHDA, CDR2 SQIVND (reference sequence). CDR3 loop: CASSNPSASSYEQYF. Here the CDR3 DNA reads TGTGCCAGTAGTAATCCTAGCGCAAGCTCCTACGAGCAGTACTTC.

The CDR3 region is CASRERQGAGELFF. In nucleotides, the CDR3 is TGTGCCAGCAGGGAAAGACAGGGGGCCGGGGAGCTGTTTTTT. The chain couples TRBV2 to TRBJ2-2; 9 bases are shared with TRBD1. The J segment lost 6 bases and the V segment lost 6 bases, leaving 5 bases of the junction unmatched. Looked up from germline, CDR1 is SNHLY and CDR2 is FYNNEI. The CDR3 length is 14 residues.

The V gene is TRBV6-6, the J gene TRBJ2-7, with D hard to call. Trimming shortened V by 0 bases and J by 0 bases, and 9 bases separated the two germline ends. CDR3 length: 15 amino acids. Germline V lookup: CDR1 MNHNY, CDR2 SVGAGI (reference sequence). The CDR3, as DNA: TGTGCCAGCAGTTACTCGGGCGGAGCCTCCTACGAGCAGTACTTC. The encoded protein is CASSYSGGASYEQYF.

V gene TRBV28 combines with J gene TRBJ1-5, with D perhaps matching TRBD1 (5 bases). V lost 10 bases to trimming and J lost 3 bases, with 19 bases between them. The CDR3 is 15 residues long. Germline V lookup: CDR1 MDHEN, CDR2 SYDVKM. CDR3 in DNA: TGTGCCACTGGGGGGGAGGGTTCGCACAATCAGCCCCAGCATTTT. This encodes CATGGEGSHNQPQHF.

The genes are TRBV5-1 and TRBJ1-4; D is unresolved. V was shortened by 4 bases and J by 5 bases, with 15 bases between the two germline ends. CDR3 length: 15 amino acids. CDR1 SGHRS and CDR2 YFSETQ come from the germline V gene. The CDR3 sequence: CASSPGHPENEKLFF. As DNA, the CDR3 is TGCGCCAGCAGCCCCGGCCATCCGGAAAATGAAAAACTGTTTTTT.

The rearrangement uses TRBV9 and TRBJ2-3; no reliable D call. The CDR3 length is 14 residues. Germline CDR1 and CDR2: SGDLS and YYNGEE. Trimming left V 3 bases short and J 0 bases short, with 8 bases between. CDR3 in amino acids: CASSDPRSTDTQYF. The CDR3 region has the DNA TGTGCCAGCAGCGATCCCCGTAGCACAGATACGCAGTATTTT.

V usage is TRBV19 and J usage is TRBJ2-6; D uncertain. Germline assignment: CDR1 LNHDA and CDR2 SQIVND (reference sequence). The CDR3 is 13 amino acids. V was cut by 9 bases and J by 2 bases, with 8 bases left in between. In nucleotides, the CDR3 is TGTGCCAGCCAAAAACCTGGGGCCAACGTCCTGACTTTC. It specifies CASQKPGANVLTF.

This sequence joins TRBV27 and TRBJ1-2; possible D gene TRBD1, 6 bases. Germline V CDR1 and CDR2: MNHEY, SMNVEV (reference sequence). The CDR3 spans 17 residues. V was trimmed by 4 bases and J by 8 bases, leaving 26 bases between them. In DNA form, the CDR3 reads TGTGCCAGCAGTTCCTTAGGGGCAGGGGTCGGGAAGGGAGGCTACACCTTC. Translated, it gives CASSSLGAGVGKGGYTF.

The chain's CDR3 is CASSSSGRRETQYF. In DNA, the CDR3 is TGTGCCAGCAGCTCCTCTGGTCGGCGAGAGACCCAGTACTTC. The chain couples TRBV27 to TRBJ2-5, with D hard to call. The V gene's germline CDR1 is MNHEY and CDR2 SMNVEV (reference sequence). Trimming pared 6 bases from V and 4 bases from J, leaving 15 bases between. CDR3 length: 14 amino acids.

J is TRBJ2-3 and V is TRBV29-1; 7 bases map to TRBD2. The CDR3 runs 14 residues. With 5 bases clipped from V and 1 base from J, the junction kept 6 bases outside the gene matches. CDR1 and CDR2 from the germline V gene are SQVTM and ANQGSEA. The CDR3 protein is CSVQLATGTDTQYF. The CDR3 region has the DNA TGCAGCGTTCAACTAGCGACAGGCACAGATACGCAGTATTTT.

The chain employs TRBV5-1 and TRBJ2-7, with 9 positions matching TRBD1. The junction had 11 bases not matched to a gene; V was cut back by 4 bases and J by 3 bases. The CDR3 contains 16 residues. CDR1 SGHRS and CDR2 YFSETQ come from the germline V gene. CDR3 in DNA: TGCGCCAGCAGCCTCCAACCCCCGGGACAGGGCTACGAGCAGTACTTC. Translating it yields CASSLQPPGQGYEQYF.

The V and J genes are TRBV18 and TRBJ2-1; D uncertain. This CDR3 is 13 amino acids long. Trimming removed 2 bases from V and 9 bases from J, with 11 bases in between. Germline CDR1 and CDR2: KGHSH and LQKENI. In nucleotides, the CDR3 is TGTGCCAGCTCACCAAAGAGTAGTGTTGAGCAGTTCTTC. As protein: CASSPKSSVEQFF. Complete variable domain (other parts from reference TRBV18 and TRBJ2-1): NAGVMQNPRHLVRRRGQEARLRCSPMKGHSHVYWYRQLPEEGLKFMVYLQKENIIDESGMPKERFSAEFPKEGPSILRIQQVVRGDSAAYFCASSPKSSVEQFFGPGTRLTVL.